This is a list of T cell receptor beta chains from one sample in a study of blood T cell repertoires in COVID-19. Clones were sequenced by immunoSEQ multiplex PCR, and TCRdb holds only the in-frame ones, with some missing. The data hold fewer than 350,000 clones, with about nine tenths observed a single time. Material: PBMCs or T cells enriched from blood (not recorded which). The receptors derive from a woman in her forties with acute COVID-19. Both conserved end residues are part of each CDR3. Each record gives: D gene, V gene, clone size, J gene, CDR3 protein, CDR3 DNA. D genes are given only for firm matches. Clone size is not always given. Where it is, it says once, few, many or a class for expanded clones.

.,TRBV7-9,.,TRBJ1-4,CASSLVTGLDEKLFF,TGTGCCAGCAGCTTAGTCACGGGTTTGGATGAAAAACTGTTTTTT
TRBD1,TRBV4-2,.,TRBJ1-4,CASSQVGQGARKLFF,TGTGCCAGCAGCCAAGTGGGACAGGGGGCTCGAAAACTGTTTTTT
TRBD1,TRBV5-1,.,TRBJ1-1,CASSPGQGATEAFF,TGCGCCAGCAGCCCGGGACAGGGGGCAACTGAAGCTTTCTTT
TRBD2,TRBV18,.,TRBJ2-3,CASSRSTTSGGALGTDTQYF,TGTGCCAGCTCACGATCTACGACTAGCGGGGGGGCCTTGGGCACAGATACGCAGTATTTT
.,TRBV18,.,TRBJ1-1,CASLRTDKNTEAFF,TGTGCCAGCTTACGGACAGACAAGAACACTGAAGCTTTCTTT
TRBD2,TRBV4-1,.,TRBJ2-3,CASSQLAGPPNTQYF,TGCGCCAGCAGCCAACTAGCGGGACCACCCAATACGCAGTATTTT
.,TRBV6-1,.,TRBJ1-2,CASSENRAAANGYTF,TGTGCCAGCAGTGAAAACAGGGCTGCGGCGAATGGCTACACCTTC
TRBD1,TRBV5-8,.,TRBJ1-4,CASSSGQRNEKLFF,TGTGCCAGCAGCTCGGGACAGCGGAATGAAAAACTGTTTTTT
.,TRBV11-2,.,TRBJ1-2,CASIHRVPRGWSYGYTF,TGTGCCAGCATTCACAGGGTACCAAGGGGTTGGAGCTATGGCTACACCTTC
TRBD2,TRBV19,.,TRBJ2-1,CATTGLAGGIYNEQFF,TGTGCCACCACGGGACTAGCGGGGGGGATTTACAATGAGCAGTTCTTC
.,TRBV3-1/TRBV3-2,.,TRBJ2-3,CASTPGGYEDTQYF,TGTGCCAGCACCCCCGGAGGGTATGAAGATACGCAGTATTTT
.,TRBV12-3/TRBV12-4,.,TRBJ1-3,CASRDSSGNTIYF,TGTGCCAGCAGAGACAGCTCTGGAAACACCATATATTTT
TRBD1,TRBV14,.,TRBJ2-7,CASSQGTGQGAGEQYF,TGTGCCAGCAGCCAAGGGACAGGACAGGGGGCGGGCGAGCAGTACTTC
TRBD1,TRBV3-1/TRBV3-2,few,TRBJ1-2,CASSQDLILRQGYSGYTF,TGTGCCAGCAGCCAAGACTTAATCTTGAGACAGGGGTACAGTGGCTACACCTTC
TRBD1,TRBV28,few,TRBJ1-2,CASSRTGDSDYGYTF,TGTGCCAGCAGCCGCACAGGGGATTCGGACTATGGCTACACCTTC
TRBD2,TRBV10-3,.,TRBJ2-3,CANYSGRDTDTQYF,TGTGCCAACTATAGCGGGAGGGACACAGATACGCAGTATTTT
TRBD1,TRBV7-2,.,TRBJ2-7,CASSKGLSWDRAYEQYF,TGTGCCAGCAGCAAGGGGCTTTCTTGGGACAGAGCCTACGAGCAGTACTTC
.,TRBV20-1,.,TRBJ2-5,CSARVKETQYF,TGCAGTGCTAGAGTCAAAGAGACCCAGTACTTC
TRBD1,TRBV16,.,TRBJ2-3,CASSPRPHRGWSTDTQYF,TGTGCCAGCAGCCCCCGACCCCACAGGGGTTGGAGCACAGATACGCAGTATTTT
.,TRBV5-5,.,TRBJ1-1,CASSPHTNTEAFF,TGTGCCAGCAGTCCTCACACGAACACTGAAGCTTTCTTT